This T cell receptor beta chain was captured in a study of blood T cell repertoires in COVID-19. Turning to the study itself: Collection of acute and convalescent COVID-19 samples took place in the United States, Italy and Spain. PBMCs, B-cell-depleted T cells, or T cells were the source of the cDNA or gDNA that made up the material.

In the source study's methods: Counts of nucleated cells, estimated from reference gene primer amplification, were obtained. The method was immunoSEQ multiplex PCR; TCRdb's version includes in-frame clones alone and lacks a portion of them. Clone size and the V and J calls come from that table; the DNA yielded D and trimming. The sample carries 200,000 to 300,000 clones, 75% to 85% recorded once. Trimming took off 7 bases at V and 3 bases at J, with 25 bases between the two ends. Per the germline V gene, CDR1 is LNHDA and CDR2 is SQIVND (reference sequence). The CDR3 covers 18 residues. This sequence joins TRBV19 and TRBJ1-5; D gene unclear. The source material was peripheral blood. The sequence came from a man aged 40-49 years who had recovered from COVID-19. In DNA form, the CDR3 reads TGTGCCAGTATGGTTTCTGGTTACCTCCTGGCAAACAATCAGCCCCAGCATTTT. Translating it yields CASMVSGYLLANNQPQHF.